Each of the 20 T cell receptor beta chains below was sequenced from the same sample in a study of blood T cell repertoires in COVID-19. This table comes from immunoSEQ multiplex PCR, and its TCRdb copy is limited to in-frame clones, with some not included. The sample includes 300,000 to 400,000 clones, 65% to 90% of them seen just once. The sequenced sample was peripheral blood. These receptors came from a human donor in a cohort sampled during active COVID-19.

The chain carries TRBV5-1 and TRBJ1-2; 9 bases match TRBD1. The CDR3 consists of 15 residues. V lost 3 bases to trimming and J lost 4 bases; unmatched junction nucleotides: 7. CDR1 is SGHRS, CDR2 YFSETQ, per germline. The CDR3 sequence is CASSSEGQGLYGYTF. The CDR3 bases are TGCGCCAGCAGCTCCGAGGGACAGGGCCTCTATGGCTACACCTTC.

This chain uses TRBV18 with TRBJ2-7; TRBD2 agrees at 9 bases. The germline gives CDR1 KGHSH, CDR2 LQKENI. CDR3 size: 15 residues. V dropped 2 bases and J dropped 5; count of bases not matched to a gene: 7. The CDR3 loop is CASSPMVTSGDEQYF. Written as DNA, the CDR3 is TGTGCCAGCTCACCAATGGTGACTAGCGGCGACGAGCAGTACTTC.

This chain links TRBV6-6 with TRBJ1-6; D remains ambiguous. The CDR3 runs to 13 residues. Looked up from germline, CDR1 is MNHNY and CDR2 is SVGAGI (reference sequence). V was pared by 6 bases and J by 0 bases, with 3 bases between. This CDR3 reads CASSSSYNSPLHF. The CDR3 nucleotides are TGTGCCAGCAGCAGCTCCTATAATTCACCCCTCCACTTT.

CDR3 nucleotide sequence: TGTGCCAGCAGCAAGGACATTCCGACTGGCTACACCTTC. It encodes CASSKDIPTGYTF. The genes are TRBV7-3 and TRBJ1-2, with TRBD1 as a possible D gene (5 bases). With 5 bases removed from V and 7 bases from J, the gap between germline ends came to 14 bases. The CDR3 is made up of 13 amino acids. CDR1 is SGHTA, CDR2 FQGTGA, per germline.

The CDR3 loop reads CASSTLIGQLYEQYF. The CDR3 region has the DNA TGTGCCAGTAGTACATTAATTGGACAGCTCTACGAGCAGTACTTC. J is TRBJ2-7 and V is TRBV19; the D gene is possibly TRBD1 (6 bases). In germline, CDR1 is LNHDA, CDR2 SQIVND (reference sequence). The ends were cut back, 4 bases at V and 3 bases at J, with 16 bases in the middle. This CDR3 is built from 15 residues.

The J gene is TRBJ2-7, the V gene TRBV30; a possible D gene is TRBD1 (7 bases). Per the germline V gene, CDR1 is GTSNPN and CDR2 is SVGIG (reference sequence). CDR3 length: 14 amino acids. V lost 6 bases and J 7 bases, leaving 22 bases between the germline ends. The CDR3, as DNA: TGTGCCTGCACTTCGAGGGGGCCCCGGGGGGAGCAGTACTTC. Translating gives CACTSRGPRGEQYF.

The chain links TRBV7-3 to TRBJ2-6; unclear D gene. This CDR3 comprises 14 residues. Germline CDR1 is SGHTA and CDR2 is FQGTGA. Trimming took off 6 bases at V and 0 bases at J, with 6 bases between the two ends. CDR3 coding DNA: TGTGCCAGCAGACAGAGCTCTGGGGCCAACGTCCTGACTTTC. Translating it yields CASRQSSGANVLTF.

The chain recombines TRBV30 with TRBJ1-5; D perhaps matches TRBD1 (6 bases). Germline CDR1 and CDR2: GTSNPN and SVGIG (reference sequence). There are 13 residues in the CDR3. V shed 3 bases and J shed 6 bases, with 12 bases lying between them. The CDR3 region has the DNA TGTGCCTGGAGGGGGCAGGGGAGTCAGCCCCAGCATTTT. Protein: CAWRGQGSQPQHF.

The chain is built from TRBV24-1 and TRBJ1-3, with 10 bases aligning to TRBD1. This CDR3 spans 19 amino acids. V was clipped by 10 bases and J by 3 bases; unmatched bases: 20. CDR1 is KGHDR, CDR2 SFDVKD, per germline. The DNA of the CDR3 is TGTGCCACTAGGCCGACCACGGGGACAGGGGATTTACGTGGAAACACCATATATTTT. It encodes CATRPTTGTGDLRGNTIYF.

The CDR3 sequence: CAISDGAPSTDTQYF. CDR3 bases: TGTGCCATCAGTGATGGAGCGCCAAGCACAGATACGCAGTATTTT. The chain employs TRBV10-3 and TRBJ2-3, with D uncertain. This CDR3 has 15 amino acids. V lost 3 bases and J lost 0, with 10 bases in between. Germline-derived CDR1 and CDR2 are ENHRY and SYGVKD.

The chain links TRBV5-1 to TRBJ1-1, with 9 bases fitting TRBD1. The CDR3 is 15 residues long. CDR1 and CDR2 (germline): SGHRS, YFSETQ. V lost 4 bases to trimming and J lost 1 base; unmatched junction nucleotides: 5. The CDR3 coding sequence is TGCGCCAGCAGCCCGAGGACAGGGGAGAACACTGAAGCTTTCTTT. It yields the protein CASSPRTGENTEAFF.

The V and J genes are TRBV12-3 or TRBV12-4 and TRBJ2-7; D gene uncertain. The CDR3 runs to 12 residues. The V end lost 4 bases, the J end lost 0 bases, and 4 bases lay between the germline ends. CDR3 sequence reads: CASSSYSYEQYF. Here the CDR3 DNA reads TGTGCCAGCAGTTCGTACTCCTACGAGCAGTACTTC.

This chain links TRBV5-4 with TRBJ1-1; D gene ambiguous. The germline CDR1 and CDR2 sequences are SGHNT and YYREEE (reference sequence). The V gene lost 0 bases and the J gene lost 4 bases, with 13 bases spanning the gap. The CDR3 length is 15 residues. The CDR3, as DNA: TGTGCCAGCAGCTTGGTTGAGGGTTGGGTCACTGAAGCTTTCTTT. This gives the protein CASSLVEGWVTEAFF. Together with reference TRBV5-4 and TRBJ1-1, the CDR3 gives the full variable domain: ETGVTQSPTHLIKTRGQQVTLRCSSQSGHNTVSWYQQALGQGPQFIFQYYREEENGRGNFPPRFSGLQFPNYSSELNVNALELDDSALYLCASSLVEGWVTEAFFGQGTRLTVV.

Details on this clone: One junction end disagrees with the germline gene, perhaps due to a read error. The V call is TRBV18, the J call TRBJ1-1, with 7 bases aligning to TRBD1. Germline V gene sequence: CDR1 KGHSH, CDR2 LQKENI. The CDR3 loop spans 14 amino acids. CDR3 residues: CASSPPPTGSEAFF. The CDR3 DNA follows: TGTGCCAGCTCCCCACCCCCGACAGGGTCTGAAGCTTTCTTT. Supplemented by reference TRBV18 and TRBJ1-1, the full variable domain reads NAGVMQNPRHLVRRRGQEARLRCSPMKGHSHVYWYRQLPEEGLKFMVYLQKENIIDESGMPKERFSAEFPKEGPSILRIQQVVRGDSAAYFCASSPPPTGSEAFFGQGTRLTVV.

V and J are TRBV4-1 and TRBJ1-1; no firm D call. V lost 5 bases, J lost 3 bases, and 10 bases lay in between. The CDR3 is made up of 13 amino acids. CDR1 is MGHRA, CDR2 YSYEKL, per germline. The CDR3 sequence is CASSERIDTEAFF. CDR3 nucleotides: TGCGCCAGCAGCGAGAGGATTGACACTGAAGCTTTCTTT.

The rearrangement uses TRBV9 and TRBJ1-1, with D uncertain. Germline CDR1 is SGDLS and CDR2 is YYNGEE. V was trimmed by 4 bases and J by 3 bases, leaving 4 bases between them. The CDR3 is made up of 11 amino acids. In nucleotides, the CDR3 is TGTGCCAGCAGCTCTCACACTGAAGCTTTCTTT. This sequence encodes CASSSHTEAFF.

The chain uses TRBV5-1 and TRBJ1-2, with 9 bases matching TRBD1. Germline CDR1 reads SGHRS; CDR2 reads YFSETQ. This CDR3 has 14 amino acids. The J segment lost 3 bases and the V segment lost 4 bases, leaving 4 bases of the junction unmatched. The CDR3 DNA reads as TGCGCCAGCAGCCCGGGACAGGGATACTATGGCTACACCTTC. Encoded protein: CASSPGQGYYGYTF.

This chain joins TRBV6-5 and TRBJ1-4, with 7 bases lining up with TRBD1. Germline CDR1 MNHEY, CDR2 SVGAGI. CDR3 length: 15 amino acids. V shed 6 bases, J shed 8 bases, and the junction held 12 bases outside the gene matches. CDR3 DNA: TGTGCCAGCAGAAAACCGGGACAGATTTACGAAAAACTGTTTTTT. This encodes CASRKPGQIYEKLFF.

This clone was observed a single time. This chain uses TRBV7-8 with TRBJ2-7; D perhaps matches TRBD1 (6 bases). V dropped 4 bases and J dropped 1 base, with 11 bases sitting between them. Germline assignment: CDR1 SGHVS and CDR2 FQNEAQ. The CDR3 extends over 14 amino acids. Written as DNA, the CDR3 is TGTGCCAGCAGCTCCAGGGGAAGGTCCTACGAGCAGTACTTC. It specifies CASSSRGRSYEQYF.

The CDR3, as DNA: TGTGCCAGCAGTTACTCGACCAGCGGGGACCAGGGTGCCGAGCAGTACTTC. Translated, it gives CASSYSTSGDQGAEQYF. This chain joins TRBV6-2 or TRBV6-3 and TRBJ2-7; 7 positions agree with TRBD2. This CDR3 region has 17 residues. Germline CDR1 is MNHEY and CDR2 is SVGEGT. After removal of 0 bases from V and 6 bases from J, the junction contained 14 bases not matched to a gene.